The source of this T cell receptor beta chain is a study of beta chain features in type 1 diabetes. Study-level results: In all four CD4+ subsets, TCRB CDR3 length was significantly, moderately reduced in type 1 diabetes.

Expressed TCRB transcripts were sequenced, since all the RNA that had been isolated was reverse transcribed. Data came from immunoSEQ multiplex PCR; TCRdb stores just in-frame clones and leaves some out. The table shows nearly 250,000 clones, with roughly 14% occurring only once. This CDR3 region has 18 residues. Germline values: CDR1 LNHNV, CDR2 YYDKDF (reference sequence). The J segment lost 4 bases and the V segment lost 4 bases, leaving 10 bases of the junction unmatched. As to this clone: Its antigen is unknown.

The rearrangement joins TRBV15 to TRBJ2-1, with TRBD2 matching 13 bases. The sample consisted of naive CD4+ T cells from blood. The origin of this receptor is a middle-aged woman in good health. The CDR3 here is CATSTFTSGGADYNEQFF. CDR3 sequence (DNA): TGTGCCACCAGCACCTTCACTAGCGGGGGGGCCGATTACAATGAGCAGTTCTTC. The complete variable domain, with remaining parts taken from reference TRBV15 and TRBJ2-1, reads DAMVIQNPRYQVTQFGKPVTLSCSQTLNHNVMYWYQQKSSQAPKLLFHYYDKDFNNEADTPDNFQSRRPNTSFCFLDIRSPGLGDTAMYLCATSTFTSGGADYNEQFFGPGTRLTVL.